This T cell receptor beta chain was sequenced in a study of blood T cells in healthy people across ages. The CDR3 length is 13 residues. V was pared by 3 bases and J by 12 bases, with 17 bases between. Germline V gene sequence: CDR1 LGHDT, CDR2 YNNKEL (reference sequence). For this clonotype: Its cognate antigen is unknown.

The study's findings and limits: The study lacked donor CMV status, which possibly confounded expanded clonotype changes. Both naive CD4+ cell counts and diversity were greater in long-lived donors than in aged donors. Strong correlation linked observed beta diversity and percent naive T cells.

Combining a sample-barcoded 5' primer with a J-beta primer mix, a second PCR ran for 7 to 11 cycles. TCRdb passed the 5' RACE reads through MiXCR, listing each CDR3 protein once. Among roughly 800,000 distinct CDR3 sequences listed, roughly 64% were seen once. The sequencing input was blood. This clonotype was obtained from a man aged 25 to 40 in good health. This chain links TRBV3-1 with TRBJ1-1, with D uncertain. In DNA, the CDR3 is TGTGCCAGCAGCCAGGGCGACTGGGGTGGAACTTTCTTT. Its protein product is CASSQGDWGGTFF. Filled out from reference TRBV3-1 and TRBJ1-1, the complete variable domain reads DTAVSQTPKYLVTQMGNDKSIKCEQNLGHDTMYWYKQDSKKFLKIMFSYNNKELIINETVPNRFSPKSPDKAHLNLHINSLELGDSAVYFCASSQGDWGGTFFGQGTRLTVV.